The clone carrying this T cell receptor beta chain came up many times. Its specificity is not known. This entry comes from a study of T cells in Graves' hyperthyroidism and ophthalmopathy. Study-wide points: Using 13 V-J features, a model discriminated ophthalmopathy from stable hyperthyroidism.

Out of 10 ml of fresh peripheral blood came the PBMCs. Researchers took RNA transcripts and amplified the TCR beta CDR3 regions from them. Using the HTBI primer set, a first-round RT-PCR was run on the TCR CDR3. TCRdb re-called the multiplex PCR reads with MiXCR, one entry per CDR3 protein. Found here are about 250,000 distinct CDR3 sequences, about 24% of them singletons; the top ten hold about a third. The receptor was isolated from a woman in her forties with Graves' ophthalmopathy. Sequencing used blood.

DNA for the CDR3: TGTGCCAGCAGTTCCTGGGCTAGCGGGATTTACGAGCAGTACTTC. It specifies CASSSWASGIYEQYF. This chain links TRBV28 with TRBJ2-7; TRBD2 matches at 9 bases. The CDR3 is made up of 15 amino acids. Germline CDR1 MDHEN, CDR2 SYDVKM. V trimming: 4 bases; J trimming: 4 bases; junction bases outside the gene matches: 8.